Sequencing of this T cell receptor (beta chain) was carried out in a study of blood T cell repertoires in COVID-19. The V gene lost 3 bases and the J gene lost 5 bases, with 10 bases spanning the gap. The CDR3 consists of 13 residues. The germline CDR1 and CDR2 sequences are KGHSH and LQKENI. Original methodology: Reference gene primer amplification in the assay estimated nucleated cell counts. TCRdb's table, derived via immunoSEQ multiplex PCR, lists solely in-frame clones and lacks some. The D gene and trimming were derived from the DNA, and the V and J assignments and clone size from that table. The repertoire holds about 250,000 clones, with 75% to 90% as singletons.

The origin of this receptor is a woman between 18 and 29 years old who had recovered from COVID-19. The rearrangement joins TRBV18 to TRBJ1-1; the D gene is possibly TRBD1 (5 bases). The sample taken for sequencing was PBMCs or T cells enriched from blood (not recorded which). In DNA, the CDR3 is TGTGCCAGCTCACCCTCAGGGAATACTGAAGCTTTCTTT. Amino acids: CASSPSGNTEAFF.